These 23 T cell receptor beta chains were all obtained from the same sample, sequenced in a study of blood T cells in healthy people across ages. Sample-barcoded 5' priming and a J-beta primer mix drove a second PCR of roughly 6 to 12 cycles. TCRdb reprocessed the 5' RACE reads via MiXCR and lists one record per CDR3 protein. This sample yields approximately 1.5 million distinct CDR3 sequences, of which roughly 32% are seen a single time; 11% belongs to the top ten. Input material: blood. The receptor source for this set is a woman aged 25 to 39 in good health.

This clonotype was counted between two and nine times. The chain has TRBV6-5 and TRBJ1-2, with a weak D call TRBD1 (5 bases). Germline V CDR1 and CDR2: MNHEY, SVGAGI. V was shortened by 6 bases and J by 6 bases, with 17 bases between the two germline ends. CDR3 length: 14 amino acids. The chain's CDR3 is CASRPPQGLHGYTF. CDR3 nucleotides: TGTGCCAGCAGACCCCCTCAGGGACTCCATGGCTACACCTTC.

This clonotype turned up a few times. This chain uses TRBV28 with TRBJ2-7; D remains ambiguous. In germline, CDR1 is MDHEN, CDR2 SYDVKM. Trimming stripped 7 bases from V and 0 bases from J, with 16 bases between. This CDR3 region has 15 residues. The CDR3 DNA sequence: TGTGCCAGCATCAAGACGAGGCTAAGCTCCTACGAGCAGTACTTC. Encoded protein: CASIKTRLSSYEQYF.

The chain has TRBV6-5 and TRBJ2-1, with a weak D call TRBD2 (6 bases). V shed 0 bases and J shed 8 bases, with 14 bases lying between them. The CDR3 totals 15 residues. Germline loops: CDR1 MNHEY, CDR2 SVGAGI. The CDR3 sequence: CASSYSWGVADEQFF. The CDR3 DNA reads TGTGCCAGCAGTTACTCCTGGGGAGTAGCGGATGAGCAGTTCTTC.

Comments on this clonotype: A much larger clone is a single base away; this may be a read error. This chain's CDR3 is CAGSQEHNYQETQYF. DNA of the CDR3: TGTGCCGGCAGCCAAGAACACAATTATCAAGAGACCCAGTACTTC. The chain combines TRBV3-1 with TRBJ2-5, with D unclear. This CDR3 spans 15 amino acids. CDR1 is LGHDT, CDR2 YNNKEL, per germline (reference sequence).

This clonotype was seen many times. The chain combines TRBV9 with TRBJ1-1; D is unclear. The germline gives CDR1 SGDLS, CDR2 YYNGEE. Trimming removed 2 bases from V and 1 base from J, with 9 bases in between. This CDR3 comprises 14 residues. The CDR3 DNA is TGTGCCAGCAGCGTTTTATCTCAGAACACTGAAGCTTTCTTT. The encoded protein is CASSVLSQNTEAFF.

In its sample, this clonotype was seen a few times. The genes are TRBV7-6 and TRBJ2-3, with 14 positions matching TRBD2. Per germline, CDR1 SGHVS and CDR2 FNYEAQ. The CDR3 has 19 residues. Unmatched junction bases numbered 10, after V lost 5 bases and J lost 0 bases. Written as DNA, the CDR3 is TGTGCCAGCAGCCTAAACCCGACTAGCGGGGGGGCTAGCACAGATACGCAGTATTTT. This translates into CASSLNPTSGGASTDTQYF.

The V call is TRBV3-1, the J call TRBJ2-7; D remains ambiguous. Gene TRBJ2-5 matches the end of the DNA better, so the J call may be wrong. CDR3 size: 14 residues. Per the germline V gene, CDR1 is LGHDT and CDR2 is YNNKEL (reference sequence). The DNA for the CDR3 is TGTGCCAGCAGCCAAGATCTCCCTCCGGAGACCCAGTACTTC. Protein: CASSQDLPPETQYF.

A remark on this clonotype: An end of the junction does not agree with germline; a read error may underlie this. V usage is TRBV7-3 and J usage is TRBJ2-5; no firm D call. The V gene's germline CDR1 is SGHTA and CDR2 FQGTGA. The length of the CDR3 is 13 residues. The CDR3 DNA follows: TGTGTCAGCAGCTTATCATTTGGGGAGACCCAGTACTTC. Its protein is CVSSLSFGETQYF.

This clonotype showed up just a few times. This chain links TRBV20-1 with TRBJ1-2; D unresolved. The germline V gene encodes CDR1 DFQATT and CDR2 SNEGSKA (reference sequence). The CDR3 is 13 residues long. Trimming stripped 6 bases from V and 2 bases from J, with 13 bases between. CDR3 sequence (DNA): TGCAGTGCCACGGAGGAAAGCAACTATGGCTACACCTTC. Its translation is CSATEESNYGYTF.

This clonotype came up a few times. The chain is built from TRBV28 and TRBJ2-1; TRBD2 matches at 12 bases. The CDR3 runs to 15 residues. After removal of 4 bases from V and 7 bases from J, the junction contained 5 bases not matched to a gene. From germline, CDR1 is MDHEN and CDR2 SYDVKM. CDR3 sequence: CASSSSGRARNEQFF. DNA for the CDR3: TGTGCCAGCAGTTCTAGCGGGAGGGCCAGGAATGAGCAGTTCTTC.

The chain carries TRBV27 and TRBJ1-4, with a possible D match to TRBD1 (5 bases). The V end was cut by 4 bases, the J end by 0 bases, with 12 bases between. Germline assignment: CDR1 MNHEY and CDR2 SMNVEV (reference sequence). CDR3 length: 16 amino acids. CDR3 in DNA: TGTGCCAGCAGTTCTAAGTCGGGGGCAACTAATGAAAAACTGTTTTTT. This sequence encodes CASSSKSGATNEKLFF.

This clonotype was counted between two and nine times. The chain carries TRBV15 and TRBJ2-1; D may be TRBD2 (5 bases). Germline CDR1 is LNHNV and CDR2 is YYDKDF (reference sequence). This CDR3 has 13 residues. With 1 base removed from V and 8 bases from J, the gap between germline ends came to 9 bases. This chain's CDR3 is CATSRGRGYEQFF. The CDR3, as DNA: TGTGCCACCAGCAGAGGACGGGGTTATGAGCAGTTCTTC.

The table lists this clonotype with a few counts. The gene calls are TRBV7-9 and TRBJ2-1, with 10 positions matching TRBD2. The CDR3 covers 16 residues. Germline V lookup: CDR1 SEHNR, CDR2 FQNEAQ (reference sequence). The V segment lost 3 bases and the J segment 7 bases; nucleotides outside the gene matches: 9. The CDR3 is CASSFASGRRINEQFF. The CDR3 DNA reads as TGTGCCAGCAGCTTCGCTAGCGGGAGAAGGATAAATGAGCAGTTCTTC.

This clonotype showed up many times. This CDR3 reads CSVEETGKTQYF. Here the CDR3 DNA reads TGCAGCGTTGAAGAGACAGGGAAGACGCAGTATTTT. V is TRBV29-1 and J is TRBJ2-3, with 7 bases fitting TRBD1. Germline V gives CDR1 SQVTM, CDR2 ANQGSEA. The CDR3 covers 12 residues. The junction had 3 bases not matched to a gene; V was cut back by 0 bases and J by 9 bases.

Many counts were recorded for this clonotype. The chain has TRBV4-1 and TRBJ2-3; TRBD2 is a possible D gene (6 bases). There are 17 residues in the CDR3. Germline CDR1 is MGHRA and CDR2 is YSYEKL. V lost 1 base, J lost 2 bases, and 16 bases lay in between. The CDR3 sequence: CASSQVGGSPFTDTQYF. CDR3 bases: TGCGCCAGCAGCCAAGTTGGGGGGAGTCCCTTCACAGATACGCAGTATTTT.

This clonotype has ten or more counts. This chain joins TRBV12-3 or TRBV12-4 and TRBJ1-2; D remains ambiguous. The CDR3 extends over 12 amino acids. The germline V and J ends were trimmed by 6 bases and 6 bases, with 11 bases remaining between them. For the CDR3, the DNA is TGTGCCAGCAGCCTCCTGGCCCATGGCTACACCTTC. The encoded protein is CASSLLAHGYTF.

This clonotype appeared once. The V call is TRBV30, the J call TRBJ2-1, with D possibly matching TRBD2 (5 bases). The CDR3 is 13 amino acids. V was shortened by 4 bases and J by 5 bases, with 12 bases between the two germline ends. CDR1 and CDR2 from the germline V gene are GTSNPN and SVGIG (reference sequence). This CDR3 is CAWMSEVDNEQFF. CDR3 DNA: TGTGCCTGGATGTCGGAGGTCGACAATGAGCAGTTCTTC.

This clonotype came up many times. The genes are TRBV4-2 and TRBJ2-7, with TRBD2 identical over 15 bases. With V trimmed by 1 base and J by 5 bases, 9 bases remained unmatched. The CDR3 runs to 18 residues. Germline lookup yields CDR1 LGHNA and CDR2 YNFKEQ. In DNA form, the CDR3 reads TGTGCCAGCAGCCAAGGATTGGGACTAGCGGGGGGAAGGAACGAGCAGTACTTC. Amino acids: CASSQGLGLAGGRNEQYF.

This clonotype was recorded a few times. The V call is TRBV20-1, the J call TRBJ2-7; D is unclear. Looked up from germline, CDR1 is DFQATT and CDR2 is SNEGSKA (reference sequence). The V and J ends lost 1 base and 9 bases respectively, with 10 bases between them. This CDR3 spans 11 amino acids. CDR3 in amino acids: CSARGPESQYF. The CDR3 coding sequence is TGCAGTGCTAGAGGCCCCGAATCGCAGTACTTC.

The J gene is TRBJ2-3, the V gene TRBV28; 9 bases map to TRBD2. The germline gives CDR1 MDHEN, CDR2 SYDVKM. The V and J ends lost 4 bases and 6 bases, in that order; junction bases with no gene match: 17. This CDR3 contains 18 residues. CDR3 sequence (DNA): TGTGCCAGCAGTTCCCTCGGGAGCGGGGGGCCCCCGATGGATACGCAGTATTTT. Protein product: CASSSLGSGGPPMDTQYF.

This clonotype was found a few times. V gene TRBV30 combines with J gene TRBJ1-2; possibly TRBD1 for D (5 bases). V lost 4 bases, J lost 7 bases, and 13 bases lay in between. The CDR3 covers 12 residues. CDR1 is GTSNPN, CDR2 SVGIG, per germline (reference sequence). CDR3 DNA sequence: TGTGCCTGGACCCTTGGGGGGGGTGGCTACACCTTC. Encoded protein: CAWTLGGGGYTF. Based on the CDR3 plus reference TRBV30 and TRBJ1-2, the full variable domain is SQTIHQWPATLVQPVGSPLSLECTVEGTSNPNLYWYRQAAGRGLQLLFYSVGIGQISSEVPQNLSASRPQDRQFILSSKKLLLSDSGFYLCAWTLGGGGYTFGSGTRLTVV.

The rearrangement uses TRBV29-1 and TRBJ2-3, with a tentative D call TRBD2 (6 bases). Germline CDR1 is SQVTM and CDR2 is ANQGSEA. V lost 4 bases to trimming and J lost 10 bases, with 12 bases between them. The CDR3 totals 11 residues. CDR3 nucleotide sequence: TGCAGCGTTGTGTGGCGGGAAGCGCAGTATTTT. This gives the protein CSVVWREAQYF.

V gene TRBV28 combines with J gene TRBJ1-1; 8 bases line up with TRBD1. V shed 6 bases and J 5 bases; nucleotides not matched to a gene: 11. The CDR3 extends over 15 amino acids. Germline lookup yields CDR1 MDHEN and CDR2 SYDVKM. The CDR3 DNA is TGTGCCAGCAGGACAGGGGATGGGTTTCGGACTGAAGCTTTCTTT. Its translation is CASRTGDGFRTEAFF. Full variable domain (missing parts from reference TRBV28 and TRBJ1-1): DVKVTQSSRYLVKRTGEKVFLECVQDMDHENMFWYRQDPGLGLRLIYFSYDVKMKEKGDIPEGYSVSREKKERFSLILESASTNQTSMYLCASRTGDGFRTEAFFGQGTRLTVV.